A selection of T cell receptor beta chains follows, all from one sample in a study of blood T cell repertoires in COVID-19. TCRdb keeps only in-frame clones here, not all; method: immunoSEQ multiplex PCR. The table lists about 480,000 clones, approximately 89% of them singletons, with roughly 12% in the top ten. The specimen sequenced was peripheral blood. The receptor source for this set is a woman in her 50s with COVID-19, enrolled during active disease. The conserved cysteine and the conserved F or W are not part of the CDR3 here. Each record gives: clone size, J gene, D gene, V gene, CDR3 protein. The D gene is left open where the match is weak. Some rows have no size entry. The others give once, few or many, or a class for an expanded clone.

abundance: NA
j_gene: TRBJ2-5
d_gene: TRBD1
v_gene: TRBV28
CDR3aa: ASSLGTGVETQY

abundance: NA
j_gene: TRBJ2-3
d_gene: TRBD2
v_gene: TRBV27
CDR3aa: ASSFRAGISSDTQY

abundance: once
j_gene: TRBJ2-1
d_gene: TRBD1
v_gene: TRBV19
CDR3aa: ASSTPTGVNEQF

abundance: NA
j_gene: TRBJ1-1
d_gene: NA
v_gene: TRBV5-1
CDR3aa: ASSSGTEGKAF

abundance: NA
j_gene: TRBJ2-7
d_gene: NA
v_gene: TRBV19
CDR3aa: ASSIRTAYEQY

abundance: NA
j_gene: TRBJ2-7
d_gene: NA
v_gene: TRBV28
CDR3aa: ASSYVRAEQY

abundance: NA
j_gene: TRBJ1-3
d_gene: TRBD1
v_gene: TRBV12-3/TRBV12-4
CDR3aa: ASGPTGANTIY

abundance: NA
j_gene: TRBJ2-1
d_gene: NA
v_gene: TRBV27
CDR3aa: ASKTVKEPYNEQF

abundance: NA
j_gene: TRBJ2-2
d_gene: TRBD1
v_gene: TRBV5-1
CDR3aa: ASTGTAQNTGELF

abundance: NA
j_gene: TRBJ2-2
d_gene: TRBD1
v_gene: TRBV27
CDR3aa: ASRGQGHGELF

abundance: NA
j_gene: TRBJ2-7
d_gene: NA
v_gene: TRBV14
CDR3aa: ASSQGLYEQY

abundance: few
j_gene: TRBJ1-1
d_gene: NA
v_gene: TRBV12-3/TRBV12-4
CDR3aa: ASSLFVSEAF

abundance: NA
j_gene: TRBJ1-1
d_gene: TRBD1
v_gene: TRBV19
CDR3aa: ASQSGGAIVPEAF

abundance: NA
j_gene: TRBJ1-2
d_gene: TRBD1
v_gene: TRBV9
CDR3aa: ASSVAITGEEGYT

abundance: NA
j_gene: TRBJ2-1
d_gene: NA
v_gene: TRBV7-7
CDR3aa: ASSPSRAGEQF

abundance: NA
j_gene: TRBJ1-2
d_gene: NA
v_gene: TRBV4-1
CDR3aa: ASSQGGGRRRGRDYGYT

abundance: NA
j_gene: TRBJ1-2
d_gene: TRBD1
v_gene: TRBV5-6
CDR3aa: ASSLPGGNYGYT

abundance: NA
j_gene: TRBJ1-1
d_gene: TRBD1
v_gene: TRBV18
CDR3aa: ASAASQGTTEAF

abundance: few
j_gene: TRBJ1-1
d_gene: NA
v_gene: TRBV20-1
CDR3aa: SASASDPGTEAF

abundance: NA
j_gene: TRBJ2-3
d_gene: NA
v_gene: TRBV5-8
CDR3aa: ASSLLKITDTQY

abundance: NA
j_gene: TRBJ1-2
d_gene: NA
v_gene: TRBV5-1
CDR3aa: ASSLLVQADLTNGYT

abundance: NA
j_gene: TRBJ1-1
d_gene: NA
v_gene: TRBV6-5
CDR3aa: ASSRPGGSTEAF

abundance: NA
j_gene: TRBJ2-3
d_gene: TRBD2
v_gene: TRBV2
CDR3aa: ASRSFAGDGLGTDTQY

abundance: NA
j_gene: TRBJ1-1
d_gene: NA
v_gene: TRBV6-6
CDR3aa: ASSYSGTMNTEAF

abundance: NA
j_gene: TRBJ1-1
d_gene: NA
v_gene: TRBV11-2
CDR3aa: ASSLGRFRAEDTEAF

abundance: NA
j_gene: TRBJ2-3
d_gene: NA
v_gene: TRBV10-3
CDR3aa: AISSGTDTQY

abundance: NA
j_gene: TRBJ2-7
d_gene: NA
v_gene: TRBV25-1
CDR3aa: ASTGAYEQY

abundance: NA
j_gene: TRBJ1-6
d_gene: NA
v_gene: TRBV5-1
CDR3aa: ASSSGFTNSPLH

abundance: NA
j_gene: TRBJ1-3
d_gene: NA
v_gene: TRBV7-8
CDR3aa: ASSLQAVSGNTIY

abundance: NA
j_gene: TRBJ2-1
d_gene: TRBD2
v_gene: TRBV7-3
CDR3aa: ASSPIPTSDAYNEQF

abundance: NA
j_gene: TRBJ1-2
d_gene: NA
v_gene: TRBV5-1
CDR3aa: ASYPGQGGGYGYT

abundance: once
j_gene: TRBJ1-1
d_gene: NA
v_gene: TRBV6-5
CDR3aa: ASNVRGQEAF

abundance: NA
j_gene: TRBJ1-2
d_gene: NA
v_gene: TRBV7-9
CDR3aa: ASSLAQGIIGYT

abundance: few
j_gene: TRBJ1-3
d_gene: NA
v_gene: TRBV7-9
CDR3aa: ASSLETGGNTIY

abundance: once
j_gene: TRBJ2-1
d_gene: TRBD2
v_gene: TRBV19
CDR3aa: ASSTGKGGEQF

abundance: NA
j_gene: TRBJ1-1
d_gene: NA
v_gene: TRBV6-1
CDR3aa: ASSEREGVNTEAF

abundance: NA
j_gene: TRBJ1-4
d_gene: NA
v_gene: TRBV6-5
CDR3aa: ASLNRSQHEKLF

abundance: NA
j_gene: TRBJ1-2
d_gene: NA
v_gene: TRBV19
CDR3aa: ASSPMDRPGGGYT